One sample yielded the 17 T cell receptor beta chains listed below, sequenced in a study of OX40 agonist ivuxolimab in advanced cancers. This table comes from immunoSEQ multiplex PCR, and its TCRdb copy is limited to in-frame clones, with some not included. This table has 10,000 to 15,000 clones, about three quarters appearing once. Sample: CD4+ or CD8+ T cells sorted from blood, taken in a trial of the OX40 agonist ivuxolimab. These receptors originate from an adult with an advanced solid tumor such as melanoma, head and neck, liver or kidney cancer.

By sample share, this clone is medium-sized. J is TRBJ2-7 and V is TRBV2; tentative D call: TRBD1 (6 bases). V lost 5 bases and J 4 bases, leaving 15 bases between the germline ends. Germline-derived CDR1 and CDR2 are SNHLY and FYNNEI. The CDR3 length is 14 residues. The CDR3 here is CASSPLGAVYEQYF. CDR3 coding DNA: TGTGCCAGCAGTCCTTTGGGGGCAGTTTACGAGCAGTACTTC.

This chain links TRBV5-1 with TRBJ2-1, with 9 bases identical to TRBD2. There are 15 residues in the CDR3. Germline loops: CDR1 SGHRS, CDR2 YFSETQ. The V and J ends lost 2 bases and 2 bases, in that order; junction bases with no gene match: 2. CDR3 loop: CASSLPSGTYNEQFF. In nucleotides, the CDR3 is TGCGCCAGCAGCTTACCTAGCGGGACCTACAATGAGCAGTTCTTC. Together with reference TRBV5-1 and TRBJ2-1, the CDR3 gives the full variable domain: KAGVTQTPRYLIKTRGQQVTLSCSPISGHRSVSWYQQTPGQGLQFLFEYFSETQRNKGNFPGRFSGRQFSNSRSEMNVSTLELGDSALYLCASSLPSGTYNEQFFGPGTRLTVL.

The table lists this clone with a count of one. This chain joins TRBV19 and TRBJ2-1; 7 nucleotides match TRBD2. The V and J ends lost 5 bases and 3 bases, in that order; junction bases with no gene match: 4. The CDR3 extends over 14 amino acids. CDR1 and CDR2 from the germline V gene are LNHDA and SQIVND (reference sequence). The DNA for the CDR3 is TGTGCCAGTAGTGCGGGAGTCTACTACAATGAGCAGTTCTTC. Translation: CASSAGVYYNEQFF.

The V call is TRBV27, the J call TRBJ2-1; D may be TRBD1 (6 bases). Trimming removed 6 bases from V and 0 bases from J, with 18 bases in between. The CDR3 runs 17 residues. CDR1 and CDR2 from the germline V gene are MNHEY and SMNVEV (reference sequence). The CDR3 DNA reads TGTGCCAGCAGACAGGGCACTTTACTAAGCTCCTACAATGAGCAGTTCTTC. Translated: CASRQGTLLSSYNEQFF.

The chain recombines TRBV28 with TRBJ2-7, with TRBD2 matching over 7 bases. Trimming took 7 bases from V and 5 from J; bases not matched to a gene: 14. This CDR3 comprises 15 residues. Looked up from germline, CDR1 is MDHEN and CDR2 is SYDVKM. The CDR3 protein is CASIPLRAGSDEQYF. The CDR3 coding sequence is TGTGCCAGCATACCCCTCCGAGCGGGGTCCGACGAGCAGTACTTC.

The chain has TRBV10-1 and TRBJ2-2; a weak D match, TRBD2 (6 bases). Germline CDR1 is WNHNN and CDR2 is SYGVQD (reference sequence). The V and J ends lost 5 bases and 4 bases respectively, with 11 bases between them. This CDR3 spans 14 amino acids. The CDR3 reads CASSLADPTGELFF. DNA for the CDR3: TGCGCCAGCAGTTTAGCGGACCCCACCGGGGAGCTGTTTTTT.

The CDR3 region is CSVEYRTSGSYEQYF. CDR3 DNA sequence: TGCAGCGTTGAATATCGGACTAGCGGGAGCTACGAGCAGTACTTC. The chain combines TRBV29-1 with TRBJ2-7; 13 bases map to TRBD2. The CDR3 is 15 amino acids. Germline lookup yields CDR1 SQVTM and CDR2 ANQGSEA. V lost 2 bases, J lost 3 bases, and 4 bases stayed unmatched.

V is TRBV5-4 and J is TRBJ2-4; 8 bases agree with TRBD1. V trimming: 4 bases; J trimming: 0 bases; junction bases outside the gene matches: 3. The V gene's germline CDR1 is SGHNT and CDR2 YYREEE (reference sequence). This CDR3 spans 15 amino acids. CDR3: CASSDRGLAKNIQYF. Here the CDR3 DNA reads TGTGCCAGCAGCGACAGGGGCTTAGCCAAAAACATTCAGTACTTC.

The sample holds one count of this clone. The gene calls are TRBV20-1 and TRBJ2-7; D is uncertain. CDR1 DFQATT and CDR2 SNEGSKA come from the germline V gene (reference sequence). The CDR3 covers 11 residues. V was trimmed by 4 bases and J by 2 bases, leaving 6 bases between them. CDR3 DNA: TGCAGTGCTACAGAAACCTACGAGCAGTACTTC. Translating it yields CSATETYEQYF.

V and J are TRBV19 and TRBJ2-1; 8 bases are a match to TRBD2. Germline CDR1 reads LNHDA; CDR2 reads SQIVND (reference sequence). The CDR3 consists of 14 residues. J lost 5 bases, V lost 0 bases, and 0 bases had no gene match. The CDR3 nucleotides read TGTGCCAGTAGTATAGAACTAGCGGACAATGAGCAGTTCTTC. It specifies CASSIELADNEQFF. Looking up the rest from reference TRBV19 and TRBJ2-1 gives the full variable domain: DGGITQSPKYLFRKEGQNVTLSCEQNLNHDAMYWYRQDPGQGLRLIYYSQIVNDFQKGDIAEGYSVSREKKESFPLTVTSAQKNPTAFYLCASSIELADNEQFFGPGTRLTVL.

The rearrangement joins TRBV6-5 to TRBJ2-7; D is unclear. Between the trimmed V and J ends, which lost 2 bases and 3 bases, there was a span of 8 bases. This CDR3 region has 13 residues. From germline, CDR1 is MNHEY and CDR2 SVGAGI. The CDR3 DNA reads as TGTGCCAGCAGTTACGGCCTAGTCTACGAGCAGTACTTC. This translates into CASSYGLVYEQYF.

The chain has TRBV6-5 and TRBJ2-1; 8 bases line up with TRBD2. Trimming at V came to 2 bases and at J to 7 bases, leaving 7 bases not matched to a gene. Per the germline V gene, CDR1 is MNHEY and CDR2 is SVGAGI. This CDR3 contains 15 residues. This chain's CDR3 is CASSYGGGFRNEQFF. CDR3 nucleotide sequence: TGTGCCAGCAGTTACGGCGGGGGGTTTCGGAATGAGCAGTTCTTC.

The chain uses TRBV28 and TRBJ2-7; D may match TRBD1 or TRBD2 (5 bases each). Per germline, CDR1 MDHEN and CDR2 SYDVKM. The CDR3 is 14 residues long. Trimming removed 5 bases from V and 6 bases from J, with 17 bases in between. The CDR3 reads CASSPIGEKGEQYF. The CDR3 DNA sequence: TGTGCCAGCAGTCCTATAGGGGAGAAGGGCGAGCAGTACTTC.

CDR3 protein: CASSIRTGLREWNEQFF. The CDR3 DNA is TGTGCCAGCAGTATCCGGACAGGACTCCGCGAGTGGAATGAGCAGTTCTTC. The rearrangement joins TRBV7-9 to TRBJ2-1; 7 bases are a match to TRBD1. The J segment lost 7 bases and the V segment lost 6 bases, leaving 18 bases of the junction unmatched. The germline V gene has CDR1 SEHNR and CDR2 FQNEAQ (reference sequence). The CDR3 contains 17 residues.

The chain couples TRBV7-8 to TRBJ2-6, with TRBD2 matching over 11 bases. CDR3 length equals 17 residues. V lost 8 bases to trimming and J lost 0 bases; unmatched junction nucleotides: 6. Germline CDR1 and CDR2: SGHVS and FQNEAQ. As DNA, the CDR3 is TGTGCCAGCGGCGCCGGGACTAGCGGCTCTGGGGCCAACGTCCTGACTTTC. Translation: CASGAGTSGSGANVLTF.

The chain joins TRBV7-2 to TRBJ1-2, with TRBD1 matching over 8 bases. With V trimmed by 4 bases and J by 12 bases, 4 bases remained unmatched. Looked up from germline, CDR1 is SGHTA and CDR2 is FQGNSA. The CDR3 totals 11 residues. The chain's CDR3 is CASSSSQGDTF. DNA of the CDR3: TGTGCCAGCAGCTCATCACAGGGGGACACCTTC.

CDR3 bases: TGTGCCAGCAGTTCCCCCCATATTAACAATGAGCAGTTCTTC. Amino acid sequence: CASSSPHINNEQFF. This chain links TRBV6-6 with TRBJ2-1; D is unclear. V was trimmed by 4 bases and J by 5 bases, leaving 12 bases between them. This CDR3 has 14 amino acids. Germline CDR1 is MNHNY and CDR2 is SVGAGI (reference sequence).